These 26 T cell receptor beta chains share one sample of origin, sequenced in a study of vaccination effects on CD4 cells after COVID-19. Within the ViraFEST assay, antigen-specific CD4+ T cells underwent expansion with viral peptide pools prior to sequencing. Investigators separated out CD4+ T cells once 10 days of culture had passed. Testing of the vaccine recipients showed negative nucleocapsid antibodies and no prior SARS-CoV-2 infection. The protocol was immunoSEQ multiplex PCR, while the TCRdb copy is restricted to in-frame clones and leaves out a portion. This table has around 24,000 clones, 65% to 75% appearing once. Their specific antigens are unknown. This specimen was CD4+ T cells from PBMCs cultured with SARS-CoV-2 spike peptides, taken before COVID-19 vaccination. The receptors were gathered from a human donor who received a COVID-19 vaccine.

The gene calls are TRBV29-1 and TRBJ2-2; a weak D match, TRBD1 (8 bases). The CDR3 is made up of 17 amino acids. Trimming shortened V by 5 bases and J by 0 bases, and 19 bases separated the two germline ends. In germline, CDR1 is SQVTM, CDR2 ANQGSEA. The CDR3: CSVTATGGGPNTGELFF. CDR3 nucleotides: TGCAGCGTTACGGCAACAGGGGGGGGGCCGAACACCGGGGAGCTGTTTTTT.

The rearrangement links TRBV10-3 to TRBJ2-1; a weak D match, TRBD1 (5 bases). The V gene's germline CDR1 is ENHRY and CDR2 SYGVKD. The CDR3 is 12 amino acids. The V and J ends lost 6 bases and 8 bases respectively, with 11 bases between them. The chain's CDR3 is CAIRSEGDEQFF. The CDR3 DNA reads TGTGCCATCAGGTCGGAAGGGGATGAGCAGTTCTTC.

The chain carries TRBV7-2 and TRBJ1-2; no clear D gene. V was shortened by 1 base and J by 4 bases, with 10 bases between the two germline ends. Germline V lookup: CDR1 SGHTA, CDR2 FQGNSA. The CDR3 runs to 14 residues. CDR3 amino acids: CASSLGGRLYGYTF. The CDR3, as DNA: TGTGCCAGCAGCTTAGGCGGCAGGCTCTATGGCTACACCTTC.

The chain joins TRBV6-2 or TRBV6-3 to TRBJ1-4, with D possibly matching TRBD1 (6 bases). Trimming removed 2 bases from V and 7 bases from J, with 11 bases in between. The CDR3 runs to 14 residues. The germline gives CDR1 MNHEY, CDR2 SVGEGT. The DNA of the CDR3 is TGTGCCAGCAGTTACCGGGACACTGGTGAAAAACTGTTTTTT. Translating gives CASSYRDTGEKLFF.

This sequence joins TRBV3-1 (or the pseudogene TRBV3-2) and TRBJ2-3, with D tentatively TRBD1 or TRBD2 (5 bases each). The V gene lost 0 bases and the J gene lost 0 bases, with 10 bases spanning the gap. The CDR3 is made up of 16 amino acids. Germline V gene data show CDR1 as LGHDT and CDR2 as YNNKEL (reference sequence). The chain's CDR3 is CASSQDGDPSTDTQYF. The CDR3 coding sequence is TGTGCCAGCAGCCAAGATGGGGACCCTAGCACAGATACGCAGTATTTT.

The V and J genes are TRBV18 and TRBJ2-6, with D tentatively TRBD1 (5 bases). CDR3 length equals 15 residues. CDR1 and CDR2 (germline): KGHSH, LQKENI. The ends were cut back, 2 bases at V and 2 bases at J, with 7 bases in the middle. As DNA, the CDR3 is TGTGCCAGCTCACCAGCCAGGGCTGGGGCCAACGTCCTGACTTTC. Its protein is CASSPARAGANVLTF.

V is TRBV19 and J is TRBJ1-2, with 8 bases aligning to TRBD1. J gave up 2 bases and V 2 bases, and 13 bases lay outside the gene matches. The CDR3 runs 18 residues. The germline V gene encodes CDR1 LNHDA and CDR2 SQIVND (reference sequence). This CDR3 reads CASSIRAPTGGINYGYTF. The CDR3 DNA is TGTGCCAGTAGTATAAGAGCCCCAACAGGGGGGATCAACTATGGCTACACCTTC.

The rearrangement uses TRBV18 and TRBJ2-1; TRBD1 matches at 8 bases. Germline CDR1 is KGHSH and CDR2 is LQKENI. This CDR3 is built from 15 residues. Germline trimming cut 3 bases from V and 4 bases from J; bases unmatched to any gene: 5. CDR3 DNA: TGTGCCAGCTCACCGACGGGACAGGAATACAATGAGCAGTTCTTC. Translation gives CASSPTGQEYNEQFF. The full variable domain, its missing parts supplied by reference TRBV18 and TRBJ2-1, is NAGVMQNPRHLVRRRGQEARLRCSPMKGHSHVYWYRQLPEEGLKFMVYLQKENIIDESGMPKERFSAEFPKEGPSILRIQQVVRGDSAAYFCASSPTGQEYNEQFFGPGTRLTVL.

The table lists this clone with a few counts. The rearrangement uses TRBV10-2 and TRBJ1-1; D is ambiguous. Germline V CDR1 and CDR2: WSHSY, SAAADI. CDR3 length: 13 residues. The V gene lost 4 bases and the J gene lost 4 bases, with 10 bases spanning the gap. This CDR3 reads CASSGTIFTEAFF. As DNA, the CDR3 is TGCGCCAGCAGTGGGACTATTTTCACTGAAGCTTTCTTT.

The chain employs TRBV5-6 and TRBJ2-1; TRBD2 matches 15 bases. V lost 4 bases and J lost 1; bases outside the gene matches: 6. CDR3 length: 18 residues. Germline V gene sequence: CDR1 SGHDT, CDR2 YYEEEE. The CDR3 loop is CASSPGLAGGWSYNEQFF. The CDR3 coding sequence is TGTGCCAGCAGCCCGGGACTAGCGGGAGGTTGGTCCTACAATGAGCAGTTCTTC.

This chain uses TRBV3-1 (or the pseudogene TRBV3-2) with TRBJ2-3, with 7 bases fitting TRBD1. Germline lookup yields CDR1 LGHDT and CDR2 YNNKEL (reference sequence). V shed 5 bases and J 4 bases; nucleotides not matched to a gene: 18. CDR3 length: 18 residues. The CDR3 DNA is TGTGCCAGCAGCGAACTCGGAAAATGGACAGGAGACGCAGATACGCAGTATTTT. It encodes CASSELGKWTGDADTQYF.

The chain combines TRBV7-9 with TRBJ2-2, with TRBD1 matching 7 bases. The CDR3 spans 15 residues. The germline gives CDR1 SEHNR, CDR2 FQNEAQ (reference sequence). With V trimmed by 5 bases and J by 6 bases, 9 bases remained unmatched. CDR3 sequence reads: CASSASQGVSGELFF. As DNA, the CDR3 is TGTGCCAGCAGCGCAAGCCAGGGGGTTTCCGGGGAGCTGTTTTTT.

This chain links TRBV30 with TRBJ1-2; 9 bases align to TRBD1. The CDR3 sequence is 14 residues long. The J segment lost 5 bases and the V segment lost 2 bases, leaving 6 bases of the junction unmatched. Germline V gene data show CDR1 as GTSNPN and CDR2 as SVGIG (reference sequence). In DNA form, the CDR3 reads TGTGCCTGGAGTCCATTTGGACAGGGGTATGGCTACACCTTC. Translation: CAWSPFGQGYGYTF.

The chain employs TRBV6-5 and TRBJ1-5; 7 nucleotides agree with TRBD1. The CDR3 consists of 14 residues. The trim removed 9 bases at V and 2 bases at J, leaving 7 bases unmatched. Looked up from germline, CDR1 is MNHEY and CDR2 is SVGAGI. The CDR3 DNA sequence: TGTGCCAGTACAGGGGAAGGCGGCAATCAGCCCCAGCATTTT. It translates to CASTGEGGNQPQHF.

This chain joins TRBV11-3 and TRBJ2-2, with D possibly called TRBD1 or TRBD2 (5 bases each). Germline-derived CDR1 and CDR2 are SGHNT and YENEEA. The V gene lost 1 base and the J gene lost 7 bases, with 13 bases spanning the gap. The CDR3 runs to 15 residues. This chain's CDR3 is CASSLGGRSDGELFF. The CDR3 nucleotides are TGTGCCAGCAGCTTAGGGGGACGAAGCGACGGGGAGCTGTTTTTT.

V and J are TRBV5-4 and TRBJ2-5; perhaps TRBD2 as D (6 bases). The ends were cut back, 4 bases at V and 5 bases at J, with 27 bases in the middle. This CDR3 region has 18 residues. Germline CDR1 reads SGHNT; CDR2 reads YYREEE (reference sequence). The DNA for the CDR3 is TGTGCCAGCAGCATGGCGGGGTTGGAGGCATGGTTGGGGGAGACCCAGTACTTC. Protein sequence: CASSMAGLEAWLGETQYF.

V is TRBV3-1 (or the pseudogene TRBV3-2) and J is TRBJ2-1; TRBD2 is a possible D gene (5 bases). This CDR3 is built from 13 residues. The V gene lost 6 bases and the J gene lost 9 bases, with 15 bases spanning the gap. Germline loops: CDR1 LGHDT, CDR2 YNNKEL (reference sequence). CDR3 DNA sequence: TGTGCCAGCAGGGGATCCGGGGTGAGTGAGCAGTTCTTC. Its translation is CASRGSGVSEQFF.

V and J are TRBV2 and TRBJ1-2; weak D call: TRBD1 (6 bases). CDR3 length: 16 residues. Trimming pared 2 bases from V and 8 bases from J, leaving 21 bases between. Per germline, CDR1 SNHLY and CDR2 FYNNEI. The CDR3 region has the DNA TGTGCCAGCAGTGAAAGGGCTTACCTATACAGGGACGGCTACACCTTC. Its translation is CASSERAYLYRDGYTF.

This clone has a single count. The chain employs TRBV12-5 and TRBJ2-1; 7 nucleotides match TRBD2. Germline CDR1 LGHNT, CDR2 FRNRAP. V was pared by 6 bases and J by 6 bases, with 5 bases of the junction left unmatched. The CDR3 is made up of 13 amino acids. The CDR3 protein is CASGREGGNEQFF. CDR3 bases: TGTGCTAGTGGAAGGGAGGGTGGCAATGAGCAGTTCTTC.

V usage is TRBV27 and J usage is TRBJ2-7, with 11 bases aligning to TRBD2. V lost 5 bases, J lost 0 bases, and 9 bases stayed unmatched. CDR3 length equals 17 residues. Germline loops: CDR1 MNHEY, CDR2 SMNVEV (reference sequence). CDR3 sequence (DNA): TGTGCCAGCAGTCTACCCGCCGGGACTAGCGGCTCCTACGAGCAGTACTTC. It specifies CASSLPAGTSGSYEQYF.

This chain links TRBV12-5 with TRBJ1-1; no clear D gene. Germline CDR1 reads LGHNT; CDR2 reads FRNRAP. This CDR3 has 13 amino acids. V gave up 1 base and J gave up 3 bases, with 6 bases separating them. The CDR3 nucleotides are TGTGCTAGTGGTTTGGGGTCGGACACTGAAGCTTTCTTT. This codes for CASGLGSDTEAFF. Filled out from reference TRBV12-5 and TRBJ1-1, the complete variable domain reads DARVTQTPRHKVTEMGQEVTMRCQPILGHNTVFWYRQTMMQGLELLAYFRNRAPLDDSGMPKDRFSAEMPDATLATLKIQPSEPRDSAVYFCASGLGSDTEAFFGQGTRLTVV.

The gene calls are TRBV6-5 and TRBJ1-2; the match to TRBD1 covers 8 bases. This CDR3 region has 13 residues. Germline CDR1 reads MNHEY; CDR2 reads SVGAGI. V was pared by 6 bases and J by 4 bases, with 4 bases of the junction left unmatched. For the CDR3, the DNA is TGTGCCAGCAGAAATACAGGGGGCTATGGCTACACCTTC. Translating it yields CASRNTGGYGYTF.

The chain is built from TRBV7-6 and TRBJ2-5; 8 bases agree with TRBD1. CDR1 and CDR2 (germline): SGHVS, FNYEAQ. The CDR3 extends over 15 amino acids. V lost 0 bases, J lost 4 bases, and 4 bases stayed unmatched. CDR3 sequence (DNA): TGTGCCAGCAGCTTAGCCGGCAGGGGGCGAGAGACCCAGTACTTC. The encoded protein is CASSLAGRGRETQYF.

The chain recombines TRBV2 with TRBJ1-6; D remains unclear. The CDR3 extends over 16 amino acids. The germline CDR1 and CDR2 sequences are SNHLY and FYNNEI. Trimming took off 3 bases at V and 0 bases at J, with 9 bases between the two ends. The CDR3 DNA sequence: TGTGCCAGCAGTGAGTGGTTGAGCTCCTATAATTCACCCCTCCACTTT. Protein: CASSEWLSSYNSPLHF.

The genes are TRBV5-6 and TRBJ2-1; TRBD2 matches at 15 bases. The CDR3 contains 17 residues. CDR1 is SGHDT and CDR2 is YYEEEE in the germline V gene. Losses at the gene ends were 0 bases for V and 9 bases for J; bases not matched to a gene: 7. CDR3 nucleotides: TGTGCCAGCAGCTTGGCGGGGACTAGCGGGAGGACGGGTGAGCAGTTCTTC. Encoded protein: CASSLAGTSGRTGEQFF.

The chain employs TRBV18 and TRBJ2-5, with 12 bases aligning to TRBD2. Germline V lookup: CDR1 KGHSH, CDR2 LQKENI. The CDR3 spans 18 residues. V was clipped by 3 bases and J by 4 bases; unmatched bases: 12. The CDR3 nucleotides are TGTGCCAGCTCACCCCGGGCGACTAGCGGGGGAAGAGGAGAGACCCAGTACTTC. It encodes CASSPRATSGGRGETQYF.